This T cell receptor beta chain was sequenced during a study of cytomegalovirus exposure and HLA in healthy donors. General study points: On later analysis, the bulk of CMV-associated TCR beta chains appeared to be HLA-restricted. In a later analysis, TCR beta V- and J-gene trimming was associated with a missense DCLRE1C variant. Most subjects' HLA-A and HLA-B alleles were reportedly predicted from TCR beta sequences.

This clone occurred once. Its specificity is not known. The junction departs from the called germline gene at one end, perhaps through a read error. This CDR3 spans 12 amino acids. Germline V gene data show CDR1 as SNHLY and CDR2 as FYNNEI. The primer mix had 60 Vbeta and 13 Jbeta primers. TCRdb's copy holds only in-frame clones and misses some; the assay was immunoSEQ multiplex PCR. The data contain over 150,000 clones, around two thirds of them singletons. Source material: PBMCs. This rearrangement joins TRBV2 to TRBJ2-5, with D possibly matching TRBD1 (5 bases). The receptor comes from a man aged 50-59 years in good health and CMV-seronegative. The CDR3 here is CASSTTEEAQYF. The CDR3 nucleotides read TGTGCCAGCAGTACGACAGAAGAGGCCCAGTACTTC.